The 13 T cell receptor beta chains below all came from one sample that was sequenced in a study of human T cells and chemical hapten exposure. The time point was: patch test 1, 2 weeks after DPC sensitization. Described treatment: therapeutic diphenylcyclopropenone sensitization with weekly scalp DPC. TCRdb reprocessed the RACE reads with MiXCR, giving one entry per CDR3 protein. The table shows about 380,000 distinct CDR3 sequences, with about 4.8% occurring only once. The sequencing used whole blood, collected in connection with sensitization to the hapten diphenylcyclopropenone (DPC). The receptors stem from a woman in her 50s with alopecia areata. Some clones in this sample may be carry-over from other donors' samples.

This clonotype was counted ten times or more. CDR3 amino acids: CASSSPGVVAASTYNEQFF. Here the CDR3 DNA reads TGTGCCAGCAGTTCCCCCGGGGTAGTGGCCGCCTCCACCTACAATGAGCAGTTCTTC. The V and J genes are TRBV6-5 and TRBJ2-1; D is possibly TRBD2 (5 bases). V dropped 4 bases and J dropped 2 bases, with 24 bases sitting between them. There are 19 residues in the CDR3. Germline CDR1 is MNHEY and CDR2 is SVGAGI.

This clonotype showed up many times. The CDR3 coding sequence is TGTGCCAGCAAGGAGGGGAGACTAGCCAAAAACATTCAGTACTTC. Its protein product is CASKEGRLAKNIQYF. The chain recombines TRBV28 with TRBJ2-4, with D perhaps TRBD2 (6 bases). The CDR3 sequence is 15 residues long. CDR1 is MDHEN, CDR2 SYDVKM, per germline. Trimming left V 7 bases short and J 0 bases short, with 13 bases between. The complete variable domain, with remaining parts taken from reference TRBV28 and TRBJ2-4, reads DVKVTQSSRYLVKRTGEKVFLECVQDMDHENMFWYRQDPGLGLRLIYFSYDVKMKEKGDIPEGYSVSREKKERFSLILESASTNQTSMYLCASKEGRLAKNIQYFGAGTRLSVL.

The gene calls are TRBV7-9 and TRBJ1-2; 7 nucleotides agree with TRBD1. This CDR3 has 15 residues. The germline gives CDR1 SEHNR, CDR2 FQNEAQ (reference sequence). V lost 6 bases to trimming and J lost 1 base; unmatched junction nucleotides: 8. CDR3 bases: TGTGCCAGCAGTCTGGACAGGAAGATTAACTATGGCTACACCTTC. Its protein is CASSLDRKINYGYTF.

This clonotype has ten or more counts. V gene TRBV11-2 combines with J gene TRBJ2-6, with D unresolved. V lost 8 bases and J 4 bases, leaving 6 bases between the germline ends. Germline V gene data show CDR1 as SGHAT and CDR2 as FQNNGV. The CDR3 consists of 12 residues. The CDR3 coding sequence is TGTGCCAGCGGGGTCGGGGCCAACGTCCTGACTTTC. Its protein is CASGVGANVLTF.

The genes are TRBV20-1 and TRBJ2-1, with D maybe TRBD1 (6 bases). This CDR3 spans 15 amino acids. The germline CDR1 and CDR2 sequences are DFQATT and SNEGSKA (reference sequence). V was shortened by 6 bases and J by 4 bases, with 19 bases between the two germline ends. The CDR3 sequence is CSAPQGSPSYNEQFF. CDR3 DNA: TGCAGTGCCCCCCAGGGGTCACCATCATACAATGAGCAGTTCTTC.

This clonotype was seen repeatedly, ten times or more. V usage is TRBV2 and J usage is TRBJ1-6; D unresolved. V dropped 5 bases and J dropped 6 bases, with 11 bases sitting between them. The CDR3 spans 14 residues. The germline V gene has CDR1 SNHLY and CDR2 FYNNEI. CDR3 nucleotide sequence: TGTGCCAGCAGTACTCTCACGCGTAATTCACCCCTCCACTTT. Protein product: CASSTLTRNSPLHF.

This clonotype was counted ten times or more. The V and J genes are TRBV2 and TRBJ2-3; TRBD1 is a possible D gene (5 bases). The CDR3 sequence is 15 residues long. From germline, CDR1 is SNHLY and CDR2 FYNNEI. V was cut by 0 bases and J by 2 bases, with 9 bases left in between. CDR3 amino acids: CASSEADTYTDTQYF. The CDR3 DNA sequence: TGTGCCAGCAGTGAAGCGGACACCTACACAGATACGCAGTATTTT.

In this sample, this clonotype turned up many times. The chain recombines TRBV5-5 with TRBJ2-3, with D unresolved. The V end was cut by 0 bases, the J end by 2 bases, with 10 bases between. Germline CDR1 is SGHKS and CDR2 is YYEKEE (reference sequence). The CDR3 totals 15 residues. The CDR3 reads CASSLARADTDTQYF. The DNA for the CDR3 is TGTGCCAGCAGCTTGGCCCGGGCAGACACAGATACGCAGTATTTT.

This clonotype was seen a handful of times. The gene calls are TRBV28 and TRBJ2-5; 9 bases agree with TRBD2. The CDR3 has 16 residues. V lost 1 base to trimming and J lost 2 bases; unmatched junction nucleotides: 5. Germline CDR1 reads MDHEN; CDR2 reads SYDVKM. CDR3 protein: CASSLLRGREQETQYF. The CDR3 DNA sequence: TGTGCCAGCAGTTTATTGCGCGGGAGGGAGCAAGAGACCCAGTACTTC.

CDR3 sequence: CASSPFLGGTNTEAFF. The CDR3 DNA sequence: TGTGCCAGCTCACCGTTCCTTGGGGGTACCAACACTGAAGCTTTCTTT. V gene TRBV18 combines with J gene TRBJ1-1; tentative D call: TRBD1 (5 bases). This CDR3 is built from 16 residues. Trimming stripped 3 bases from V and 2 bases from J, with 16 bases between. Germline V gene sequence: CDR1 KGHSH, CDR2 LQKENI.

This clonotype was seen only a few times. The gene calls are TRBV15 and TRBJ1-4, with D unclear. Per germline, CDR1 LNHNV and CDR2 YYDKDF (reference sequence). Trimming stripped 5 bases from V and 3 bases from J, with 16 bases between. The CDR3 consists of 16 residues. This CDR3 reads CATSGLGRAANEKLFF. The CDR3 coding sequence is TGTGCCACCAGCGGCTTGGGAAGGGCGGCTAATGAAAAACTGTTTTTT.

This clonotype came up many times. The chain links TRBV20-1 to TRBJ2-2; a weak D match, TRBD1 (6 bases). The germline V gene has CDR1 DFQATT and CDR2 SNEGSKA (reference sequence). V was cut by 2 bases and J by 2 bases, with 9 bases left in between. The CDR3 is 14 amino acids. The CDR3 loop is CSARRDTNTGELFF. CDR3 nucleotide sequence: TGCAGTGCTAGACGGGACACAAACACCGGGGAGCTGTTTTTT.

V usage is TRBV30 and J usage is TRBJ2-1, with D perhaps matching TRBD1 (7 bases). Trimming shortened V by 7 bases and J by 9 bases, and 22 bases separated the two germline ends. The CDR3 covers 14 residues. CDR1 and CDR2 (germline): GTSNPN, SVGIG (reference sequence). The CDR3 is CALGRRGPSAEQFF. The CDR3 DNA reads as TGTGCCTTAGGTAGGAGGGGGCCTAGCGCTGAGCAGTTCTTC.